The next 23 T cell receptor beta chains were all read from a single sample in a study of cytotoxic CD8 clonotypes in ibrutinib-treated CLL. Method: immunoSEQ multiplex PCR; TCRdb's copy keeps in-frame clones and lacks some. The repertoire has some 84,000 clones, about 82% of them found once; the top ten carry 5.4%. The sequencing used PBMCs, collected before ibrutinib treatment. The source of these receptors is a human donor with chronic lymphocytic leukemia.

The DNA for the CDR3 is TGTGCCAGCAGATGGGACAGAAACACTGAAGCTTTCTTT. Translation gives CASRWDRNTEAFF. This sequence joins TRBV6-1 and TRBJ1-1; 7 positions agree with TRBD1. Germline CDR1 reads MNHNS; CDR2 reads SASEGT. The V gene end was trimmed by 6 bases and the J gene end by 2 bases; junction bases not matched to a gene: 3. This CDR3 spans 13 amino acids.

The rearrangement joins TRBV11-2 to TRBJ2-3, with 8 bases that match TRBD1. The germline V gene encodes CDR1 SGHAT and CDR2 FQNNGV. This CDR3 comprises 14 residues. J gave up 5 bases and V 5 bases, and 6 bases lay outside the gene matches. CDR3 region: CASSPGTGRDTQYF. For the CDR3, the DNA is TGTGCCAGCAGCCCCGGGACAGGCAGAGATACGCAGTATTTT.

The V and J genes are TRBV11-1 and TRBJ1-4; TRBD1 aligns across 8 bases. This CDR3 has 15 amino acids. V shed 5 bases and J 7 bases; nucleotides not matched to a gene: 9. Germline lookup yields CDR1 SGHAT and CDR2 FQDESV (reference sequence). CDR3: CASSTRQGLGEKLFF. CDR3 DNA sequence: TGTGCCAGCAGCACCCGACAGGGGTTGGGTGAAAAACTGTTTTTT.

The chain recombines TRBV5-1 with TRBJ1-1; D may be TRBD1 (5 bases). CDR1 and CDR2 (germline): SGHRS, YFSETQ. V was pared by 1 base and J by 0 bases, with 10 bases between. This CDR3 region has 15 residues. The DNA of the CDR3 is TGCGCCAGCAGCTTGAACAGGAGAATGAACACTGAAGCTTTCTTT. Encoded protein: CASSLNRRMNTEAFF.

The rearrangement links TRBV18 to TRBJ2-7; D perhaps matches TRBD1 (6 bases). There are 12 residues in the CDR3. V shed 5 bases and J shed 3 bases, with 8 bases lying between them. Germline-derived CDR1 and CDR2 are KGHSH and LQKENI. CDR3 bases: TGTGCCAGCTCATTACAGGGCTACGAGCAGTACTTC. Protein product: CASSLQGYEQYF. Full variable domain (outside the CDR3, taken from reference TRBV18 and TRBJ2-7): NAGVMQNPRHLVRRRGQEARLRCSPMKGHSHVYWYRQLPEEGLKFMVYLQKENIIDESGMPKERFSAEFPKEGPSILRIQQVVRGDSAAYFCASSLQGYEQYFGPGTRLTVT.

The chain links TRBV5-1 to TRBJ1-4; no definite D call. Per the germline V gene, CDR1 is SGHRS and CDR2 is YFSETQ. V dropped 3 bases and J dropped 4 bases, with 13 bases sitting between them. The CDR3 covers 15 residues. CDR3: CASSSRLGDNEKLFF. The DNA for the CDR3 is TGCGCCAGCAGCTCACGCCTCGGGGATAATGAAAAACTGTTTTTT. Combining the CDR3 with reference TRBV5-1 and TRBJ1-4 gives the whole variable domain KAGVTQTPRYLIKTRGQQVTLSCSPISGHRSVSWYQQTPGQGLQFLFEYFSETQRNKGNFPGRFSGRQFSNSRSEMNVSTLELGDSALYLCASSSRLGDNEKLFFGSGTQLSVL.

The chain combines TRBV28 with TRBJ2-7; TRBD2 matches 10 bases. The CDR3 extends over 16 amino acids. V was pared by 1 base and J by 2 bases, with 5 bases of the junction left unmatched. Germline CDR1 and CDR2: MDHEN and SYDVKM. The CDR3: CASSLYRLAGTYEQYF. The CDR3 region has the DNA TGTGCCAGCAGTTTATATCGACTAGCGGGCACCTACGAGCAGTACTTC.

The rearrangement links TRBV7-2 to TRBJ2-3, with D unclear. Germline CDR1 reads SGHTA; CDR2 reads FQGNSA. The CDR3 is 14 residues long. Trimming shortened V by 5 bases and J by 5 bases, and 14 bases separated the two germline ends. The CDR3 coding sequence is TGTGCCAGCAGCCCACCCTTGGCGATAGATACGCAGTATTTT. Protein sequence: CASSPPLAIDTQYF.

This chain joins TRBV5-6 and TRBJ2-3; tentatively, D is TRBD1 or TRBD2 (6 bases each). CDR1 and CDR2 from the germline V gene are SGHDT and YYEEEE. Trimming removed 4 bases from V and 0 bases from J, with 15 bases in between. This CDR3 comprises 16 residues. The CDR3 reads CASSRGTPGSTDTQYF. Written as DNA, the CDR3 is TGTGCCAGCAGCCGGGGGACACCTGGGAGCACAGATACGCAGTATTTT.

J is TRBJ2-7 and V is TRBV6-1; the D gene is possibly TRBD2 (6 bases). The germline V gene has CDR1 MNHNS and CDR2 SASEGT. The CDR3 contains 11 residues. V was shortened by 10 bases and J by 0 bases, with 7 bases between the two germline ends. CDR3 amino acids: CATGSSYEQYF. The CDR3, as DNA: TGTGCCACCGGGAGCTCCTACGAGCAGTACTTC.

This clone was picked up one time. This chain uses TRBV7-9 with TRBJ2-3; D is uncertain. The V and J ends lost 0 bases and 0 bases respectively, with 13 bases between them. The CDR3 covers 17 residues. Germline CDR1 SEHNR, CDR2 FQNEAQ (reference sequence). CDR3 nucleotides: TGTGCCAGCAGCTTAGCGATTGTCGCAACTAGCACAGATACGCAGTATTTT. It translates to CASSLAIVATSTDTQYF.

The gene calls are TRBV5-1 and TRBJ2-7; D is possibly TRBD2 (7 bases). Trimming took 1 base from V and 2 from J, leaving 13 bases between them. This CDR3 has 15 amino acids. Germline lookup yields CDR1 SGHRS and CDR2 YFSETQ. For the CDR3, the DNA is TGCGCCAGCAGCTTGTTTTCGGGGGGCCCCTACGAGCAGTACTTC. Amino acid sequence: CASSLFSGGPYEQYF.

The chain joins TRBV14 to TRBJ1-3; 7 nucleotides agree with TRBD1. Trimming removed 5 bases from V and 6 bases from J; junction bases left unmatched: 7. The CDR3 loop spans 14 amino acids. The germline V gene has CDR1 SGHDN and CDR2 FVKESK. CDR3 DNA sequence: TGTGCCAGCAGCGAGTGGACAGGAACAAACACCATATATTTT. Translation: CASSEWTGTNTIYF.

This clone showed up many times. DNA of the CDR3: TGTGCCAGCTCACGAAACAGGGGGCAGGAGACCCAGTACTTC. Translating it yields CASSRNRGQETQYF. The chain employs TRBV18 and TRBJ2-5, with TRBD1 identical over 9 bases. Germline CDR1 reads KGHSH; CDR2 reads LQKENI. The V segment lost 4 bases and the J segment 5 bases; nucleotides outside the gene matches: 5. This CDR3 comprises 14 residues.

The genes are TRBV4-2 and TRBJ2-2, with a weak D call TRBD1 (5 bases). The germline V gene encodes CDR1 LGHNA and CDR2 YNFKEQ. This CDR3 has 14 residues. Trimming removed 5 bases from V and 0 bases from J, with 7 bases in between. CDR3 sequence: CASSSTANTGELFF. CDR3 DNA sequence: TGTGCCAGCAGCTCGACAGCGAACACCGGGGAGCTGTTTTTT.

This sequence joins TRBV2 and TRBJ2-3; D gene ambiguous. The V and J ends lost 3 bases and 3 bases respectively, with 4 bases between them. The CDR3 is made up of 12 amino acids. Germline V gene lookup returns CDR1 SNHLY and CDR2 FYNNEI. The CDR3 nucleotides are TGTGCCAGCAGTGAGGGGACAGATACGCAGTATTTT. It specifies CASSEGTDTQYF.

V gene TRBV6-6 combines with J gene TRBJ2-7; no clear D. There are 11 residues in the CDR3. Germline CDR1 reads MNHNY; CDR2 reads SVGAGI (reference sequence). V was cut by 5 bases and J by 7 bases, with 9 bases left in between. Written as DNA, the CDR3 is TGTGCCAGCAGTGGCCGGGCAGAGCAGTACTTC. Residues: CASSGRAEQYF.

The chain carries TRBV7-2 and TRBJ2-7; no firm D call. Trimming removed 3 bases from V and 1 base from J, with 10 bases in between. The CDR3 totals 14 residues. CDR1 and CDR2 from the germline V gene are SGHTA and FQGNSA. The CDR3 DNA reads TGTGCCAGCAGCTTTGACACGCGTTCCTACGAGCAGTACTTC. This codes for CASSFDTRSYEQYF.

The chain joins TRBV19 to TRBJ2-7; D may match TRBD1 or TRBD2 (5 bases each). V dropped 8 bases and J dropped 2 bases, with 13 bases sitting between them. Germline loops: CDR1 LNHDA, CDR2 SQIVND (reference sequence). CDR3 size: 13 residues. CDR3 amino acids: CASVGGRTYEQYF. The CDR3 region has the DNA TGTGCCAGTGTTGGGGGTCGAACCTACGAGCAGTACTTC.

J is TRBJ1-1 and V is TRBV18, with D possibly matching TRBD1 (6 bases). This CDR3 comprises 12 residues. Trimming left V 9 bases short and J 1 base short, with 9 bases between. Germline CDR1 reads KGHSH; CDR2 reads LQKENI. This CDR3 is CASETGNTEAFF. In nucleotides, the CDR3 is TGTGCCAGTGAGACAGGGAACACTGAAGCTTTCTTT.

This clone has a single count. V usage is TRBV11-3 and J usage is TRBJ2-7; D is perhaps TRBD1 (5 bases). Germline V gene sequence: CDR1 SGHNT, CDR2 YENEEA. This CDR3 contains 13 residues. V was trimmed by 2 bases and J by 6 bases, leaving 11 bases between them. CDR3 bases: TGTGCCAGCAGCTTAAGAAGGGGCGCCGAGCAGTACTTC. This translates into CASSLRRGAEQYF.

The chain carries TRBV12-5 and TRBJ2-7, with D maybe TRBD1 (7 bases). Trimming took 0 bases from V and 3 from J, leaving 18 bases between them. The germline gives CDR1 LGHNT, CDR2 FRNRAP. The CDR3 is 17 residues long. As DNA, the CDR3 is TGTGCTAGTGGTTTGGTATGGGATGGGCAGGGGGGCTACGAGCAGTACTTC. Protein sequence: CASGLVWDGQGGYEQYF.

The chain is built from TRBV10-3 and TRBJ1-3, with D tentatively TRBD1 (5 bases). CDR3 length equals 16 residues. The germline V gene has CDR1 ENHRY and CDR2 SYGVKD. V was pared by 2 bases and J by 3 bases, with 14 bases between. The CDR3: CAISETPTELGNTIYF. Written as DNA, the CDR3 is TGTGCCATCAGTGAGACCCCGACAGAGCTTGGAAACACCATATATTTT.